The clone carrying this T cell receptor beta chain has just one count. Its antigen is unknown. Per sample, the assay covered 10^5 or so TCR templates. This table comes from immunoSEQ multiplex PCR, and its TCRdb copy is limited to in-frame clones, with some not included. This sample yields more than 85,000 clones, of which 85% to 90% are seen a single time; over 12% belongs to the top ten. The data were obtained in a study of siplizumab effects on memory and regulatory T cells. Findings and limits, study-wide: Both greater diversity than memory cells and a major contribution to the alloresponse seemed to characterize naive T cells. A small minority of alloreactive clones were mapped to unstimulated subsets. Siplizumab brought about a significant reduction in alloreactive sequences traceable to unstimulated CD4+ memory cells.

Input material: CD4+ T cells sorted from blood. This clonotype originated in a human donor in good health.

CDR3 residues: CAISEAGRFYGYTF. As DNA, the CDR3 is TGTGCCATCAGTGAGGCGGGGCGCTTCTATGGCTACACCTTC. The chain couples TRBV10-3 to TRBJ1-2; D perhaps matches TRBD1 (5 bases). Germline values: CDR1 ENHRY, CDR2 SYGVKD. The length of the CDR3 is 14 residues. Trimming took 2 bases from V and 4 from J, leaving 11 bases between them.